The 2 T cell receptor beta chains below were found in one sample sequenced in a study of technical replicates of blood from a handful of donors. The data were produced by immunoSEQ multiplex PCR, yet TCRdb's version contains in-frame clones alone and is incomplete. The sample lists about 76,000 clones; approximately 94% were seen once. The specimen was T cells isolated from PBMCs. Receptors originate from a human donor in good health.

The chain has TRBV29-1 and TRBJ2-7, with D unclear. The CDR3 runs 11 residues. Looked up from germline, CDR1 is SQVTM and CDR2 is ANQGSEA. Deletions cut 7 bases from V and 0 bases from J, with 7 bases between. The CDR3 DNA reads as TGCAGCGCCCTAATCTCCTACGAGCAGTACTTC. Translating it yields CSALISYEQYF.

The rearrangement uses TRBV7-3 and TRBJ2-2; D perhaps matches TRBD1 (5 bases). The germline V gene encodes CDR1 SGHTA and CDR2 FQGTGA. The CDR3 loop spans 14 amino acids. V lost 3 bases, J lost 5 bases, and 10 bases lay in between. Here the CDR3 DNA reads TGTGCCAGCAGCTTGCTTCAGGGAACCGGGGAGCTGTTTTTT. It encodes CASSLLQGTGELFF.